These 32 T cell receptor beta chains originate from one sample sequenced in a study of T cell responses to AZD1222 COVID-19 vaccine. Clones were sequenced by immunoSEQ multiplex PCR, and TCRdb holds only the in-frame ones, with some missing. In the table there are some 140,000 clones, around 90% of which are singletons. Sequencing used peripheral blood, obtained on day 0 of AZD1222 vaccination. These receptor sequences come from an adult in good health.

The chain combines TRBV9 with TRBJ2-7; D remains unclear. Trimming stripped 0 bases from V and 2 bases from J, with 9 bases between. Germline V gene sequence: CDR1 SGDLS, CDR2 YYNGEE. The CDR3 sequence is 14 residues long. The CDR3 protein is CASSVGVSPYEQYF. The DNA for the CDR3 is TGTGCCAGCAGCGTAGGCGTCAGCCCCTACGAGCAGTACTTC.

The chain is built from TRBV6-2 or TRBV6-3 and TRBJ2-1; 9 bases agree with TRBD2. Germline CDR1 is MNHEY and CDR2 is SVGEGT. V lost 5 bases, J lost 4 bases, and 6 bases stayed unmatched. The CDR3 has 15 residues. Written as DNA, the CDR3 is TGTGCCAGCAGTCAGAGTAGCGGGGGTTACAATGAGCAGTTCTTC. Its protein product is CASSQSSGGYNEQFF.

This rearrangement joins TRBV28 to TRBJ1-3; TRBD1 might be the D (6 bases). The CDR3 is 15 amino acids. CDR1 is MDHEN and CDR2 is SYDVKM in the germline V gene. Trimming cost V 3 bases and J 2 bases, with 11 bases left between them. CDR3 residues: CASSFSQGTGNTIYF. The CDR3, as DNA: TGTGCCAGCAGTTTTTCGCAGGGGACTGGAAACACCATATATTTT.

Here the CDR3 DNA reads TGTGCCAGCAGCTGGGGACAGACCGGAAACACCATATATTTT. Its protein product is CASSWGQTGNTIYF. The J gene is TRBJ1-3, the V gene TRBV11-2, with 7 positions matching TRBD1. The trim removed 4 bases at V and 4 bases at J, leaving 4 bases unmatched. From germline, CDR1 is SGHAT and CDR2 FQNNGV. This CDR3 has 14 amino acids.

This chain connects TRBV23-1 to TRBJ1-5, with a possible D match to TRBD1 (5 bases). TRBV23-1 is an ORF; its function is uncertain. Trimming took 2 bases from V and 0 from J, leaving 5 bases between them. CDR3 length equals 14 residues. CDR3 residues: CASSQDSSNQPQHF. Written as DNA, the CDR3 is TGCGCCAGCAGTCAAGACAGTAGCAATCAGCCCCAGCATTTT.

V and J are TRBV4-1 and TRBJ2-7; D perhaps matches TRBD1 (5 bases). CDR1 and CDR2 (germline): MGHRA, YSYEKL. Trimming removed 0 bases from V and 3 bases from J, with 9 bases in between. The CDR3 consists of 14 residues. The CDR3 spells CASSQDPGRYEQYF. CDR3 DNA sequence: TGCGCCAGCAGCCAAGACCCAGGGCGCTACGAGCAGTACTTC.

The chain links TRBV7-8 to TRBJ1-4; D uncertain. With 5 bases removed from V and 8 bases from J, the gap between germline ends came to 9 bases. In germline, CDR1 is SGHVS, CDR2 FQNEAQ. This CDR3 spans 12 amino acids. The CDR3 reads CASSHPHEKLFF. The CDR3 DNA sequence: TGTGCCAGCAGCCACCCCCACGAAAAACTGTTTTTT.

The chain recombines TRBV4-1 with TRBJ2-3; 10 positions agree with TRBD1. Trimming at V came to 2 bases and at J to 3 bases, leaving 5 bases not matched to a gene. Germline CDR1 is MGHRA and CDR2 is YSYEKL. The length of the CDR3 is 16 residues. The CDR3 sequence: CASSQPRTGGTDTQYF. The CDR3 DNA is TGCGCCAGCAGCCAACCAAGGACAGGGGGGACAGATACGCAGTATTTT.

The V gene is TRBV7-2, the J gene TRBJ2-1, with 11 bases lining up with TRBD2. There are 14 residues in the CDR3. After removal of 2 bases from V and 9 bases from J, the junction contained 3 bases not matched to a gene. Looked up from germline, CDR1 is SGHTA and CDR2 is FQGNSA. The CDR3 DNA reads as TGTGCCAGCAGCTTACTAGCGGGGGGAGGTGAGCAGTTCTTC. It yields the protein CASSLLAGGGEQFF.

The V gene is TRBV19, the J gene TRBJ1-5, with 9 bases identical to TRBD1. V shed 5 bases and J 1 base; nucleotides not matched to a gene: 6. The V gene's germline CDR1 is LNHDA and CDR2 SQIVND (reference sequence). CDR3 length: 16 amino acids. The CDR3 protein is CASSSLDRGSNQPQHF. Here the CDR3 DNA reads TGTGCCAGTAGTTCCTTGGACAGGGGAAGCAATCAGCCCCAGCATTTT.

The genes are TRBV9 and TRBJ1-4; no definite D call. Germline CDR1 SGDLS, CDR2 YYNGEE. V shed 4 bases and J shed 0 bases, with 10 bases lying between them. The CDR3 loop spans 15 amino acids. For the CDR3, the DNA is TGTGCCAGCAGCCCCCGGGTTGCAACTAATGAAAAACTGTTTTTT. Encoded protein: CASSPRVATNEKLFF. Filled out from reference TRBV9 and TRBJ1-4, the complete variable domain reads DSGVTQTPKHLITATGQRVTLRCSPRSGDLSVYWYQQSLDQGLQFLIQYYNGEERAKGNILERFSAQQFPDLHSELNLSSLELGDSALYFCASSPRVATNEKLFFGSGTQLSVL.

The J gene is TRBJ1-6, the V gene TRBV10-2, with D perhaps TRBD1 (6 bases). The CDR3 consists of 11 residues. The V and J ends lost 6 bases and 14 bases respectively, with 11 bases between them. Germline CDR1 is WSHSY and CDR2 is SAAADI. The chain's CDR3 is CASSLDSTLHF. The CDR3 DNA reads TGCGCCAGCAGCCTGGACAGCACCCTCCACTTT.

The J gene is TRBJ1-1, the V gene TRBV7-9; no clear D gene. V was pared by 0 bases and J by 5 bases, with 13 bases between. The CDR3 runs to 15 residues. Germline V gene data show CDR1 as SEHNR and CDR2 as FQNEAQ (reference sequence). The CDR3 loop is CASSLAGRRVTEAFF. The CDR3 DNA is TGTGCCAGCAGCTTAGCGGGGAGGAGAGTAACTGAAGCTTTCTTT.

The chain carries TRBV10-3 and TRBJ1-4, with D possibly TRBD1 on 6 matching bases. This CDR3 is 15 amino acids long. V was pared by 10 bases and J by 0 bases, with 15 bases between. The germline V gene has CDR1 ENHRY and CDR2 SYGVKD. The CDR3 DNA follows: TGTGCCACCGCGACAGGACCTACAACTAATGAAAAACTGTTTTTT. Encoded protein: CATATGPTTNEKLFF.

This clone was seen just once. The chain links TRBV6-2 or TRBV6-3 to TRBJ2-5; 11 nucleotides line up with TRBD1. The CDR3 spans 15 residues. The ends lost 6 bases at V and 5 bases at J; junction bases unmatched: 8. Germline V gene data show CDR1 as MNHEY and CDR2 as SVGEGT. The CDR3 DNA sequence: TGTGCCAGCAGCCAAAGGACAGGGGGCAGGGAGACCCAGTACTTC. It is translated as CASSQRTGGRETQYF.

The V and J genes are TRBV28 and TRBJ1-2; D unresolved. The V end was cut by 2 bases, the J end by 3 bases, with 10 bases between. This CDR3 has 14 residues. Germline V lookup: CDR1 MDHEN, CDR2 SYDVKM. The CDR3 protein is CASSLVPKDYGYTF. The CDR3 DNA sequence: TGTGCCAGCAGTTTAGTCCCGAAGGACTATGGCTACACCTTC.

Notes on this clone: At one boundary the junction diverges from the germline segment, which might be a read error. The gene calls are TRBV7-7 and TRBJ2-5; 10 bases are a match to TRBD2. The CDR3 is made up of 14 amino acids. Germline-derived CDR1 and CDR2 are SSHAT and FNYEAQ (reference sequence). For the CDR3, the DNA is TGTGCTAGCAGCTTAGCGGGGGGTGTGGAGACCCAGTACTTC. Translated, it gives CASSLAGGVETQYF.

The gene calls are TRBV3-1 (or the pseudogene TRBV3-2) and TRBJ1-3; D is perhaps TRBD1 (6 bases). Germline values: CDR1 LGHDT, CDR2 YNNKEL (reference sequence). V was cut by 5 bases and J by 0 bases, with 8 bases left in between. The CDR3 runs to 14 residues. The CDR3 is CASSGTSSGNTIYF. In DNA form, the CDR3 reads TGTGCCAGCAGCGGGACAAGCTCTGGAAACACCATATATTTT.

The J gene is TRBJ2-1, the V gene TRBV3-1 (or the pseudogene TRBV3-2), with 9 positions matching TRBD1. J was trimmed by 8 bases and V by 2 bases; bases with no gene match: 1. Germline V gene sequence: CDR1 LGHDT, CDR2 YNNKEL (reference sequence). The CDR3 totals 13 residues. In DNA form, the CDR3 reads TGTGCCAGCAGCCAAAGGGACAGGGATGAGCAGTTCTTC. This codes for CASSQRDRDEQFF.

The CDR3, as DNA: TGTGCCAGCGACGCGGGGGGGCCCTACGAGCAGTACTTC. It is translated as CASDAGGPYEQYF. V and J are TRBV6-5 and TRBJ2-7; 9 bases are a match to TRBD2. V shed 8 bases and J 2 bases; nucleotides not matched to a gene: 4. Germline CDR1 MNHEY, CDR2 SVGAGI. This CDR3 spans 13 amino acids.

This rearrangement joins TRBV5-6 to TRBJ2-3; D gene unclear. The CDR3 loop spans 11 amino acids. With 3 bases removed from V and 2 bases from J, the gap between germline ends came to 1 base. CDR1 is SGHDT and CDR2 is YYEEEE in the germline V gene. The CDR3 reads CASSYTDTQYF. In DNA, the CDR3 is TGTGCCAGCAGCTACACAGATACGCAGTATTTT.

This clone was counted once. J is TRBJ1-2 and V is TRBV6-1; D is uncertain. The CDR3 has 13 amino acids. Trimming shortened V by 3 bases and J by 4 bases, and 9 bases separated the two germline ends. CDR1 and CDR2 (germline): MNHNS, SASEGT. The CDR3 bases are TGTGCCAGCAGTGAGTCGGGGTTCTATGGCTACACCTTC. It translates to CASSESGFYGYTF.

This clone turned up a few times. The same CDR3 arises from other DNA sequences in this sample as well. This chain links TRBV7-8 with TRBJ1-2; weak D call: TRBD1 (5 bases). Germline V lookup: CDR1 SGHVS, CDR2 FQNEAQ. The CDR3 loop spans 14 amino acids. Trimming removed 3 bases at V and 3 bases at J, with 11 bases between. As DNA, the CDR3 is TGTGCCAGCAGCTTGGGACCCAGGGACTATGGCTACACCTTC. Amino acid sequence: CASSLGPRDYGYTF.

The CDR3 spells CASSPGPGQPQHF. In DNA, the CDR3 is TGCGCCAGCAGCCCGGGACCCGGTCAGCCCCAGCATTTT. The rearrangement joins TRBV5-1 to TRBJ1-5, with TRBD1 as a possible D gene (5 bases). V shed 4 bases and J shed 6 bases, with 11 bases lying between them. CDR3 size: 13 residues. Germline lookup yields CDR1 SGHRS and CDR2 YFSETQ.

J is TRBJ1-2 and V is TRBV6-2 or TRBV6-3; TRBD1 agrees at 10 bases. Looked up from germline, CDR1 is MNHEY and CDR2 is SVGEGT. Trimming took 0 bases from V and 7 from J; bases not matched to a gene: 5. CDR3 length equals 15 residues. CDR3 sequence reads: CASSYSGTGVGGYTF. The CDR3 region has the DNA TGTGCCAGCAGTTACTCCGGGACAGGGGTTGGTGGCTACACCTTC.

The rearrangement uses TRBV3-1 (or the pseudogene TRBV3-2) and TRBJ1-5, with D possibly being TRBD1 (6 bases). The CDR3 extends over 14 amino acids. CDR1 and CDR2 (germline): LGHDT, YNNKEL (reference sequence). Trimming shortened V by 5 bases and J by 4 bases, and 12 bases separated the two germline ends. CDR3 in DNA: TGTGCCAGCAGCTTCCAAAGGGGGAATCAGCCCCAGCATTTT. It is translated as CASSFQRGNQPQHF.

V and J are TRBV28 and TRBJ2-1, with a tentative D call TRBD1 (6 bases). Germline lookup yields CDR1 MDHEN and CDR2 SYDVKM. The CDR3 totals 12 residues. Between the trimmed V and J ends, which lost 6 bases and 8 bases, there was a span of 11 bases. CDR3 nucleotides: TGTGCCAGCAGGGCCAGGGGCGATGAGCAGTTCTTC. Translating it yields CASRARGDEQFF. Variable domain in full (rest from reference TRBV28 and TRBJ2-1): DVKVTQSSRYLVKRTGEKVFLECVQDMDHENMFWYRQDPGLGLRLIYFSYDVKMKEKGDIPEGYSVSREKKERFSLILESASTNQTSMYLCASRARGDEQFFGPGTRLTVL.

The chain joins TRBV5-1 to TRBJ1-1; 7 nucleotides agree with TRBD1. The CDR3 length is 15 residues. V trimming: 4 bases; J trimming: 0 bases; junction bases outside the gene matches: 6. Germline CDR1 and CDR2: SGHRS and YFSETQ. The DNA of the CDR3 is TGCGCCAGCAGCACGACGGGACAGATGAACACTGAAGCTTTCTTT. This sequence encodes CASSTTGQMNTEAFF.

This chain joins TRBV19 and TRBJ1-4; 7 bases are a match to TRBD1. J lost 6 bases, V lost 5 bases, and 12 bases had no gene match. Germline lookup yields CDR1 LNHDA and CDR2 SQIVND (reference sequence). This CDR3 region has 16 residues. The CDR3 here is CASSPAGGAADEKLFF. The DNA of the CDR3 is TGTGCCAGTAGTCCTGCAGGGGGGGCGGCTGATGAAAAACTGTTTTTT.

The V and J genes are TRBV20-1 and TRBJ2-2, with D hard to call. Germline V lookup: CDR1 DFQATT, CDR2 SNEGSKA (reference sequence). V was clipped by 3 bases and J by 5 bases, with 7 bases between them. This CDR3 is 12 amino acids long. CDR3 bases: TGCAGTGCTAGTAGTCCTACCGGGGAGCTGTTTTTT. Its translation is CSASSPTGELFF.

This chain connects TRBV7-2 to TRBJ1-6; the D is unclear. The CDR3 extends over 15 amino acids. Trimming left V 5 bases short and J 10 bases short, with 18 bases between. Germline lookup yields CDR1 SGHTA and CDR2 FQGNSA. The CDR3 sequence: CASSPRAGGGSPLHF. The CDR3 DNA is TGTGCCAGCAGCCCCCGGGCTGGTGGAGGATCACCCCTCCACTTT. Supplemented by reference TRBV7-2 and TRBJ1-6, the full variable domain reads GAGVSQSPSNKVTEKGKDVELRCDPISGHTALYWYRQSLGQGLEFLIYFQGNSAPDKSGLPSDRFSAERTGGSVSTLTIQRTQQEDSAVYLCASSPRAGGGSPLHFGNGTRLTVT.

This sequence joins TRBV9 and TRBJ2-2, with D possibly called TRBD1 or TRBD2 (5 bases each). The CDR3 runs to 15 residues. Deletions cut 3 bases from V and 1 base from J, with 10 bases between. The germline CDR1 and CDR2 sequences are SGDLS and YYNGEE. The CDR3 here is CASSDFGGNTGELFF. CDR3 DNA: TGTGCCAGCAGCGATTTTGGGGGGAACACCGGGGAGCTGTTTTTT. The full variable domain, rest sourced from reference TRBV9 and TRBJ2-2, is DSGVTQTPKHLITATGQRVTLRCSPRSGDLSVYWYQQSLDQGLQFLIQYYNGEERAKGNILERFSAQQFPDLHSELNLSSLELGDSALYFCASSDFGGNTGELFFGEGSRLTVL.